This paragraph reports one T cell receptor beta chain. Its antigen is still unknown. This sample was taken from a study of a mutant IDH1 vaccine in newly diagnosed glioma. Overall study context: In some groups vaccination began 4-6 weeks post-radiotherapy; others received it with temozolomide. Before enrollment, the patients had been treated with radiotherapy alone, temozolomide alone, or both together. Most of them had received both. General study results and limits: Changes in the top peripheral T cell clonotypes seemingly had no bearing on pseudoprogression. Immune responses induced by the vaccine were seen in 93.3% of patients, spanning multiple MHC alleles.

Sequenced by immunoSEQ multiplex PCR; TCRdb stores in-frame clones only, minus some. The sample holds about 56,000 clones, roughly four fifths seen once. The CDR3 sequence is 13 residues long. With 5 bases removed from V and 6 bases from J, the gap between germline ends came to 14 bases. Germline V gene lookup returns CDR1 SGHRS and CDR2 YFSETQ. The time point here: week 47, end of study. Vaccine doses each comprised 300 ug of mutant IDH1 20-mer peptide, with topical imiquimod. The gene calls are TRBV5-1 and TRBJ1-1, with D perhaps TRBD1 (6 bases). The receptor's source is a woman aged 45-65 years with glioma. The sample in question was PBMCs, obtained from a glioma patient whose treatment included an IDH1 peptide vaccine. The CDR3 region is CASRASGGSEAFF. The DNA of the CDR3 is TGCGCCAGCAGGGCTTCTGGGGGCTCTGAAGCTTTCTTT.